This TCR beta chain was recovered during a study of spatial heterogeneity in lung cancer. General study findings and limits: In tumors, expanded intratumoral alpha and beta TCR counts tracked mutation counts.

TCRdb processed the 5' RACE reads anew with MiXCR; each CDR3 protein has one entry. The data contain 17,000 or so distinct CDR3 sequences, under 7% of them seen just once; the ten biggest clones take up under 7%. Specified time point: sample taken at primary tumor resection. In the case of this clonotype: Antigen specificity is unknown.

The CDR3 contains 15 residues. CDR1 and CDR2 (germline): SGHTA, FQGNSA. The V and J ends lost 6 bases and 0 bases, in that order; junction bases with no gene match: 5. This TCR was recovered from a male donor with early-stage non-small cell lung cancer. This chain joins TRBV7-2 and TRBJ1-3, with TRBD1 matching 7 bases. The sample was lung tumor tissue, taken at surgery. The CDR3, as DNA: TGTGCCAGCAGGCCACAGGGGACCTCTGGAAACACCATATATTTT. Translation gives CASRPQGTSGNTIYF.